The clone carrying this T cell receptor (beta chain) was detected only a few times. This record belongs to a study of shared clonotypes between healthy human individuals. Across the whole study: Per-donor plates numbered three CD4 naive, three CD4 memory, two CD8 naive and one CD8 memory.

TCRdb's copy holds only in-frame clones and misses some; the assay was immunoSEQ multiplex PCR. The repertoire holds 950,000 to 1,300,000 clones, around 76% seen once, with approximately 1.5% in the top ten. Input material: memory CD4+ T cells sorted from blood. Subset: CD45RA-negative fraction. This receptor was taken from a man younger than 35 in good health.

The CDR3 loop reads CASSLSDRVYEQYF. CDR3 in DNA: TGCGCCAGCAGCTTGTCAGACAGGGTCTACGAGCAGTACTTC. The chain recombines TRBV5-1 with TRBJ2-7; 7 positions match TRBD1. Germline V gives CDR1 SGHRS, CDR2 YFSETQ. CDR3 length: 14 amino acids. The V segment lost 1 base and the J segment 3 bases; nucleotides outside the gene matches: 4. Supplemented by reference TRBV5-1 and TRBJ2-7, the full variable domain reads KAGVTQTPRYLIKTRGQQVTLSCSPISGHRSVSWYQQTPGQGLQFLFEYFSETQRNKGNFPGRFSGRQFSNSRSEMNVSTLELGDSALYLCASSLSDRVYEQYFGPGTRLTVT.